This TCR beta chain was identified in a study of CD8 T cells in ankylosing spondylitis. Study-wide results and caveats: Matched ankylosing spondylitis synovial fluid reportedly showed significant enrichment of disease-linked clones.

In this sample, this clonotype turned up many times. What it binds is unknown. Quantitative 5'-RACE with molecular barcodes generated TCR beta libraries. TCRdb re-analysed the 5' RACE reads in MiXCR, keeping a single row per CDR3 protein. The sample lists about 240,000 distinct CDR3 sequences; about 11% were seen once. The ends were cut back, 3 bases at V and 9 bases at J, with 6 bases in the middle. Germline-derived CDR1 and CDR2 are SGHVS and FQNEAQ. The CDR3 is 11 amino acids. This TCR derives from a male donor with ankylosing spondylitis or in good health (not recorded which). The sequencing input was blood, either unsorted or a sorted T cell fraction (not recorded which). The V and J genes are TRBV7-8 and TRBJ2-1; perhaps TRBD2 as D (5 bases). The CDR3 DNA sequence: TGTGCCAGCAGCTTGGCGGGTGAGCAGTTCTTC. It yields the protein CASSLAGEQFF.